This T cell receptor (beta chain) was captured by sequencing in a study of cytomegalovirus exposure and HLA in healthy donors. This CDR3 comprises 16 residues. Germline V gene data show CDR1 as LNHNV and CDR2 as YYDKDF (reference sequence). Trimming took 3 bases from V and 1 from J; bases not matched to a gene: 9. Produced via immunoSEQ multiplex PCR; TCRdb's table is partial and in-frame only. The data contain about 64,000 clones, around nine tenths of them singletons. Sequencing used PBMCs. J is TRBJ2-7 and V is TRBV15, with 7 bases lining up with TRBD2. This TCR came from a woman between 18 and 29 years old in good health and CMV-seronegative. CDR3 nucleotide sequence: TGTGCCACCAGCAGGGAAGGCGGACTAGGGTCCTACGAGCAGTACTTC. Protein product: CATSREGGLGSYEQYF.